The 13 T cell receptor beta chains below all came from one sample that was sequenced in a study of T cell clonotyping in hematopoietic cell transplantation. Sequencing was performed with immunoSEQ multiplex PCR; in TCRdb, only in-frame clones are kept and a portion is missing. The sample includes some 13,000 clones, 94% of them seen just once. The specimen was PBMCs, collected 30 days after allogeneic stem cell transplant. These receptors were taken from a male patient aged 60 to 75 who had an allogeneic stem cell transplant from an unrelated donor, so the T cells may come from the graft donor. Some clones in this sample may be carry-over from other donors' samples.

The CDR3 protein is CASSPLAGETQYF. CDR3 bases: TGTGCCAGCAGTCCCCTTGCGGGGGAGACCCAGTACTTC. V gene TRBV28 combines with J gene TRBJ2-5; maybe TRBD2 (6 bases). Germline V CDR1 and CDR2: MDHEN, SYDVKM. V shed 5 bases and J shed 5 bases, with 12 bases lying between them. The CDR3 loop spans 13 amino acids.

This chain connects TRBV10-2 to TRBJ1-1; D gene ambiguous. With 2 bases removed from V and 0 bases from J, the gap between germline ends came to 10 bases. Germline V gene lookup returns CDR1 WSHSY and CDR2 SAAADI. The CDR3 has 15 residues. The CDR3, as DNA: TGCGCCAGCAGTGAGAGGGCAGTCATGAACACTGAAGCTTTCTTT. Amino acids: CASSERAVMNTEAFF.

Only one count was recorded for this clone. J is TRBJ2-7 and V is TRBV30; the D is unclear. The CDR3 sequence is 14 residues long. Germline V gene data show CDR1 as GTSNPN and CDR2 as SVGIG (reference sequence). V lost 0 bases to trimming and J lost 6 bases, with 15 bases between them. The CDR3 sequence: CAWSVGPKRGEQYF. Written as DNA, the CDR3 is TGTGCCTGGAGTGTCGGTCCAAAACGAGGCGAGCAGTACTTC.

The gene calls are TRBV9 and TRBJ2-7; no reliable D call. Per germline, CDR1 SGDLS and CDR2 YYNGEE. V gave up 4 bases and J gave up 6 bases, with 23 bases separating them. The CDR3 sequence is 16 residues long. CDR3 sequence reads: CASSPKGTAQPPEQYF. The CDR3 DNA is TGTGCCAGCAGCCCAAAAGGAACAGCCCAACCACCCGAGCAGTACTTC.

The V gene is TRBV19, the J gene TRBJ2-7, with D tentatively TRBD1 (6 bases). Trimming stripped 6 bases from V and 5 bases from J, with 14 bases between. Germline CDR1 and CDR2: LNHDA and SQIVND (reference sequence). This CDR3 has 13 residues. The CDR3 loop is CASRESGVHEQYF. The CDR3 DNA follows: TGTGCCAGTAGAGAATCAGGGGTCCACGAGCAGTACTTC.

For the CDR3, the DNA is TGTGCCAGCAGCCAAGATACCGCGGACAGAGCCTCTGGAAACACCATATATTTT. It encodes CASSQDTADRASGNTIYF. J is TRBJ1-3 and V is TRBV4-2; weak D call: TRBD1 (6 bases). V gave up 0 bases and J gave up 0 bases, with 15 bases separating them. Germline V gene data show CDR1 as LGHNA and CDR2 as YNFKEQ. The CDR3 loop spans 18 amino acids.

This clone was counted only a few times. The chain joins TRBV4-3 to TRBJ2-7, with D perhaps TRBD1 or TRBD2 (5 bases each). The germline V gene encodes CDR1 LGHNA and CDR2 YSLEER. CDR3 length: 15 amino acids. The V gene lost 0 bases and the J gene lost 3 bases, with 12 bases spanning the gap. CDR3 sequence (DNA): TGCGCCAGCAGCCAAGATTCCTCTGGGGGCTACGAGCAGTACTTC. This sequence encodes CASSQDSSGGYEQYF.

This chain joins TRBV30 and TRBJ1-2; 8 bases map to TRBD1. Per the germline V gene, CDR1 is GTSNPN and CDR2 is SVGIG (reference sequence). With V trimmed by 5 bases and J by 7 bases, 9 bases remained unmatched. This CDR3 has 13 amino acids. CDR3: CAWGTGLARGYTF. DNA for the CDR3: TGTGCCTGGGGGACAGGTTTAGCCCGTGGCTACACCTTC.

The CDR3 reads CASSPGSVSYGYTF. The DNA for the CDR3 is TGTGCCAGCAGCCCAGGGTCGGTGAGCTATGGCTACACCTTC. This chain connects TRBV27 to TRBJ1-2, with D possibly being TRBD1 (5 bases). The CDR3 loop spans 14 amino acids. Germline CDR1 is MNHEY and CDR2 is SMNVEV (reference sequence). Trimming pared 6 bases from V and 4 bases from J, leaving 15 bases between.

This chain links TRBV7-2 with TRBJ1-2; D remains unclear. CDR1 and CDR2 (germline): SGHTA, FQGNSA. Trimming took 5 bases from V and 2 from J, leaving 12 bases between them. The CDR3 runs 14 residues. CDR3 bases: TGTGCCAGCAGCCCCTCCGTGGGGAACTATGGCTACACCTTC. Translation gives CASSPSVGNYGYTF.

This chain joins TRBV10-3 and TRBJ2-7; 7 bases line up with TRBD1. CDR3 length: 14 amino acids. Trimming removed 5 bases from V and 7 bases from J; junction bases left unmatched: 11. Germline-derived CDR1 and CDR2 are ENHRY and SYGVKD. This CDR3 reads CAISPRTGPPEQYF. The CDR3 coding sequence is TGTGCCATCAGTCCCCGGACAGGACCCCCGGAGCAGTACTTC.

The rearrangement uses TRBV2 and TRBJ1-5; weak D call: TRBD1 (5 bases). Germline CDR1 SNHLY, CDR2 FYNNEI. The V gene lost 3 bases and the J gene lost 7 bases, with 10 bases spanning the gap. The CDR3 is made up of 13 amino acids. CDR3 amino acids: CASSDRGWQPQHF. The CDR3 nucleotides are TGTGCCAGCAGTGACCGGGGGTGGCAGCCCCAGCATTTT. The whole variable domain, remainder taken from reference TRBV2 and TRBJ1-5, is EPEVTQTPSHQVTQMGQEVILRCVPISNHLYFYWYRQILGQKVEFLVSFYNNEISEKSEIFDDQFSVERPDGSNFTLKIRSTKLEDSAMYFCASSDRGWQPQHFGDGTRLSIL.

This sequence joins TRBV5-4 and TRBJ2-5, with D possibly TRBD2 on 5 matching bases. Trimming shortened V by 0 bases and J by 5 bases, and 11 bases separated the two germline ends. The CDR3 has 14 residues. The germline V gene encodes CDR1 SGHNT and CDR2 YYREEE (reference sequence). CDR3 residues: CASSLAGVGETQYF. The CDR3 DNA follows: TGTGCCAGCAGCTTGGCCGGGGTCGGGGAGACCCAGTACTTC.